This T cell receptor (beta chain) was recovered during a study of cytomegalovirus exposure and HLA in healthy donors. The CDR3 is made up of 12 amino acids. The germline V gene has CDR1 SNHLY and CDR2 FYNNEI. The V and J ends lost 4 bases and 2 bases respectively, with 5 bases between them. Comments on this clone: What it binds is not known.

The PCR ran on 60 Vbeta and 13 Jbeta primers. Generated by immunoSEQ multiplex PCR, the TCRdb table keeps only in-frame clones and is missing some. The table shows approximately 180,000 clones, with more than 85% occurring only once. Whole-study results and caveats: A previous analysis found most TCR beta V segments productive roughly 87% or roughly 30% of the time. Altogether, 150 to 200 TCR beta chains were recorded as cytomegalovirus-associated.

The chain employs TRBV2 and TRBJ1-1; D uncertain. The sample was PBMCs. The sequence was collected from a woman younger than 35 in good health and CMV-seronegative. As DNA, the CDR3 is TGTGCCAGCAGTGCGGGAAACACTGAAGCTTTCTTT. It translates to CASSAGNTEAFF.